This T cell receptor (beta chain) was sequenced during a study of blood T cell repertoires in COVID-19. On the study more broadly: From the United States, Italy and Spain came samples of acute and convalescent COVID-19. Sample material is recorded as cDNA or gDNA derived from T cells, B-cell-depleted T cells, or PBMCs.

Cohort 3 recovered donors had two negative PCRs, clearance, or symptom resolution. The germline gives CDR1 SGHNT, CDR2 YENEEA. The length of the CDR3 is 15 residues. Trimming left V 1 base short and J 2 bases short, with 11 bases between. Original methodology: Estimation of nucleated cell counts was performed using reference gene primer amplification. TCRdb's copy holds only in-frame clones and misses some; the assay was immunoSEQ multiplex PCR. The D gene and trimming were derived from the DNA, and the V and J assignments and clone size from that table. The sample includes about 250,000 clones, roughly 89% of them seen just once.

This rearrangement joins TRBV11-3 to TRBJ1-2; unclear D gene. The TCR sequence derives from a man in his forties who had recovered from COVID-19. Sequencing was carried out using PBMCs or T cells enriched from blood (not recorded which). The DNA of the CDR3 is TGTGCCAGCAGCTTAGTCTCCAGTAAAAACTATGGCTACACCTTC. Translated: CASSLVSSKNYGYTF.